These 21 T cell receptor beta chains originate from one sample sequenced in a study of T cells in Graves' hyperthyroidism and ophthalmopathy. TCR beta CDR3 regions were amplified from RNA. When the TCR CDR3 underwent first-round RT-PCR, the HTBI primer set was used. TCRdb used MiXCR to reprocess the multiplex PCR reads, holding one entry per CDR3 protein. Here the sample spans around 340,000 distinct CDR3 sequences, roughly 13% being singletons. Sample: blood. All receptors come from a woman in her 30s with Graves' hyperthyroidism.

The rearrangement uses TRBV20-1 and TRBJ1-6; D is unresolved. Germline values: CDR1 DFQATT, CDR2 SNEGSKA (reference sequence). Between the trimmed V and J ends, which lost 5 bases and 5 bases, there was a span of 13 bases. This CDR3 has 14 amino acids. This chain's CDR3 is CSAPGPENNSPLHF. The CDR3 DNA is TGCAGTGCTCCCGGGCCCGAAAATAATTCACCCCTCCACTTT.

This chain links TRBV30 with TRBJ1-6, with D possibly being TRBD1 (6 bases). The germline V gene has CDR1 GTSNPN and CDR2 SVGIG (reference sequence). The CDR3 spans 13 residues. V was pared by 1 base and J by 10 bases, with 11 bases between. This CDR3 is CAWSAGDRSPLHF. As DNA, the CDR3 is TGTGCCTGGAGTGCAGGGGATAGATCACCCCTCCACTTT.

This clonotype has just a few counts. The V gene is TRBV12-3 or TRBV12-4, the J gene TRBJ2-2, with a possible D match to TRBD2 (7 bases). The CDR3 is made up of 14 amino acids. Trimming took off 7 bases at V and 2 bases at J, with 11 bases between the two ends. CDR3 region: CASKGEGNTGELFF. CDR3 bases: TGTGCCAGCAAGGGGGAGGGAAACACCGGGGAGCTGTTTTTT.

This chain links TRBV19 with TRBJ2-2, with D possibly matching TRBD2 (6 bases). CDR3 size: 13 residues. Looked up from germline, CDR1 is LNHDA and CDR2 is SQIVND (reference sequence). The chain's CDR3 is CASRELGTGELFF. In DNA form, the CDR3 reads TGTGCTTCACGGGAGCTGGGGACCGGGGAGCTGTTTTTT.

At least ten counts were recorded for this clonotype. V is TRBV19 and J is TRBJ1-5; D is possibly TRBD1 (5 bases). The ends were cut back, 3 bases at V and 6 bases at J, with 12 bases in the middle. The CDR3 contains 14 residues. Germline CDR1 and CDR2: LNHDA and SQIVND (reference sequence). This chain's CDR3 is CASSITGWGQPQHF. The CDR3 DNA reads TGTGCCAGTAGTATCACAGGTTGGGGTCAGCCCCAGCATTTT.

The chain uses TRBV9 and TRBJ1-2; D perhaps matches TRBD1 (5 bases). CDR3 length: 13 residues. In germline, CDR1 is SGDLS, CDR2 YYNGEE. The ends were cut back, 2 bases at V and 5 bases at J, with 10 bases in the middle. For the CDR3, the DNA is TGTGCCAGCAGCGTGGGGGGTCTATATGGCTACACCTTC. Translating it yields CASSVGGLYGYTF.

Turning to this clonotype: A much larger clonotype is one base distant, so this may be a read error. The chain combines TRBV13 with TRBJ2-5, with unresolved D. Per the germline V gene, CDR1 is PRHDT and CDR2 is FYEKMQ (reference sequence). With 5 bases removed from V and 2 bases from J, the gap between germline ends came to 12 bases. This CDR3 is built from 14 residues. CDR3 amino acids: CASSGRKVQETQYF. Here the CDR3 DNA reads TGTGCCAGCAGCGGGCGGAAGGTACAAGAGACCCAGTACTTC. The full variable domain, completed using reference TRBV13 and TRBJ2-5, is AAGVIQSPRHLIKEKRETATLKCYPIPRHDTVYWYQQGPGQDPQFLISFYEKMQSDKGSIPDRFSAQQFSDYHSELNMSSLELGDSALYFCASSGRKVQETQYFGPGTRLLVL.

This clonotype has a count of ten or more. This chain uses TRBV7-8 with TRBJ1-1, with unresolved D. This CDR3 contains 15 residues. Germline CDR1 reads SGHVS; CDR2 reads FQNEAQ. Trimming took 2 bases from V and 5 from J, leaving 15 bases between them. CDR3 bases: TGTGCCAGCAGCTTAATCGGGCCTGAGAGGACTGAAGCTTTCTTT. Its translation: CASSLIGPERTEAFF.

The V call is TRBV7-8, the J call TRBJ2-4, with a possible D match to TRBD1 (5 bases). Germline-derived CDR1 and CDR2 are SGHVS and FQNEAQ. V was pared by 5 bases and J by 7 bases, with 12 bases between. The CDR3 covers 13 residues. This chain's CDR3 is CASSPRQSNIQYF. As DNA, the CDR3 is TGTGCCAGCAGCCCAAGACAGTCGAACATTCAGTACTTC.

This clonotype was recorded many times. The junction does not match germline at one end; this may be a read error. The V call is TRBV2, the J call TRBJ1-6, with 7 nucleotides matching TRBD1. Germline V gene data show CDR1 as SNHLY and CDR2 as FYNNEI. This CDR3 has 14 amino acids. CDR3 coding DNA: TGTACCAGCAAGAGACAGGGTGTATACTCACCCCTCCACTTT. Residues: CTSKRQGVYSPLHF.

The J gene is TRBJ2-7, the V gene TRBV19; possible D gene TRBD2, 5 bases. The CDR3 has 12 residues. In germline, CDR1 is LNHDA, CDR2 SQIVND (reference sequence). The V and J ends lost 9 bases and 6 bases respectively, with 15 bases between them. CDR3 sequence (DNA): TGTGCCAGGGGCCGGACTTTGGGCGAGCAGTACTTC. This codes for CARGRTLGEQYF.

This clonotype was recorded many times. This chain connects TRBV7-6 to TRBJ2-1; 8 bases match TRBD2. Germline CDR1 and CDR2: SGHVS and FNYEAQ. CDR3 size: 15 residues. Losses at the gene ends were 2 bases for V and 12 bases for J; bases not matched to a gene: 12. The CDR3 DNA reads TGTGCCAGCAGCTTAATACTAGCGGAGGAACGCTGGCAGTTCTTC. It encodes CASSLILAEERWQFF. The complete variable domain, with remaining parts taken from reference TRBV7-6 and TRBJ2-1, reads GAGVSQSPRYKVTKRGQDVALRCDPISGHVSLYWYRQALGQGPEFLTYFNYEAQQDKSGLPNDRFSAERPEGSISTLTIQRTEQRDSAMYRCASSLILAEERWQFFGPGTRLTVL.

The chain couples TRBV4-3 to TRBJ2-1; either TRBD1 or TRBD2 may fit D (5 bases each). Germline V gene sequence: CDR1 LGHNA, CDR2 YSLEER. Between the trimmed V and J ends, which lost 5 bases and 7 bases, there was a span of 12 bases. The CDR3 length is 13 residues. The CDR3 coding sequence is TGCGCCAGCAGCTTCGGGGCAGGGAATGAGCAGTTCTTC. Protein product: CASSFGAGNEQFF.

This chain connects TRBV29-1 to TRBJ2-2; tentative D call: TRBD2 (5 bases). This CDR3 has 14 residues. Trimming took 2 bases from V and 5 from J, leaving 12 bases between them. Germline CDR1 and CDR2: SQVTM and ANQGSEA. The CDR3 region has the DNA TGCAGCGTTGAAAGAACCGGGGAAACCGGGGAGCTGTTTTTT. This translates into CSVERTGETGELFF.

The CDR3 is CASSAGTGIFEQFF. The CDR3, as DNA: TGTGCCAGCAGTGCCGGGACAGGGATCTTTGAGCAGTTCTTC. The chain has TRBV28 and TRBJ2-1, with 9 bases aligning to TRBD1. Germline V CDR1 and CDR2: MDHEN, SYDVKM. J lost 9 bases, V lost 5 bases, and 8 bases had no gene match. There are 14 residues in the CDR3.

The rearrangement links TRBV6-1 to TRBJ1-5; D not resolved. V shed 7 bases and J shed 5 bases, with 18 bases lying between them. The germline V gene encodes CDR1 MNHNS and CDR2 SASEGT. CDR3 size: 15 residues. CDR3 DNA: TGTGCCAGCAAGTCCTCACAAGAAGTTTATCAGCCCCAGCATTTT. Translation: CASKSSQEVYQPQHF.

This clonotype was observed at least ten times. The J gene is TRBJ2-1, the V gene TRBV12-3 or TRBV12-4; 13 positions match TRBD2. The CDR3 is 17 amino acids. V lost 8 bases to trimming and J lost 2 bases; unmatched junction nucleotides: 9. CDR3 region: CASSGLAGDSTYNEQFF. In nucleotides, the CDR3 is TGTGCCAGCTCCGGACTAGCGGGAGACTCCACCTACAATGAGCAGTTCTTC.

This clonotype was detected many times. V and J are TRBV28 and TRBJ1-1; D is unclear. CDR3 size: 15 residues. Germline assignment: CDR1 MDHEN and CDR2 SYDVKM. V shed 2 bases and J shed 1 base, with 11 bases lying between them. This CDR3 is CASSLVGRGNTEAFF. CDR3 DNA sequence: TGTGCCAGCAGTTTAGTGGGAAGAGGGAACACTGAAGCTTTCTTT.

This clonotype was detected only a few times. The rearrangement links TRBV12-3 or TRBV12-4 to TRBJ1-4, with a possible D match to TRBD1 (5 bases). Trimming shortened V by 5 bases and J by 13 bases, and 14 bases separated the two germline ends. The CDR3 contains 12 residues. CDR3 loop: CASSEYPGRLFF. CDR3 DNA sequence: TGTGCCAGCAGTGAATACCCGGGACGACTGTTTTTT.

The V call is TRBV3-1, the J call TRBJ1-1; D uncertain. Germline lookup yields CDR1 LGHDT and CDR2 YNNKEL (reference sequence). The CDR3 length is 16 residues. V lost 1 base to trimming and J lost 0 bases, with 12 bases between them. This CDR3 is CASSQGHGRLNTEAFF. In DNA, the CDR3 is TGTGCCAGCAGCCAAGGACACGGACGGCTGAACACTGAAGCTTTCTTT. The whole variable domain, remainder taken from reference TRBV3-1 and TRBJ1-1, is DTAVSQTPKYLVTQMGNDKSIKCEQNLGHDTMYWYKQDSKKFLKIMFSYNNKELIINETVPNRFSPKSPDKAHLNLHINSLELGDSAVYFCASSQGHGRLNTEAFFGQGTRLTVV.

This clonotype was detected ten times or more. The gene calls are TRBV28 and TRBJ1-5; TRBD1 aligns across 10 bases. Germline V gives CDR1 MDHEN, CDR2 SYDVKM. The CDR3 totals 13 residues. V gave up 9 bases and J gave up 6 bases; unmatched junction bases: 5. The CDR3, as DNA: TGTGCCAGGCCGGGACAGGGGCGTCAGCCCCAGCATTTT. Its translation is CARPGQGRQPQHF.